This TCR beta chain was identified during a study of blood T cells in healthy people across ages (dated by TCRdb to about 2015). In terms of the full investigation: In model experiments, template switching captured about one uniquely barcoded TCR beta cDNA molecule for every two T cells. The donors were divided into four age groups: young (average approximately 17 years), middle-aged (roughly 40), aged (around 59) and long-lived (about 79). Using the same blood draw, the study looked at two additional independent replicas of 1 million unique cDNA reads for two donors, one aged 18 to 30 and the other aged 80 or older. Using deep sequencing normalized with unique cDNA molecular identifiers, the study measured how TCR beta repertoire diversity changes with age.

Preparation of the library involved 5' RACE. Sequencing was performed on an Illumina HiSeq 2500. The second PCR ran for about 6 to 11 cycles and used a J-beta primer mix along with a sample-barcoded 5' primer. A unique molecular identifier was introduced onto each TCR beta cDNA molecule by a template-switch 5' adaptor carrying 12 random nucleotides. At least 2.5 million CDR3-containing paired-end reads were obtained from each sample. First-strand cDNA was synthesized from all RNA with the Mint cDNA synthesis kit, primed by a TRBC-specific oligonucleotide. All cDNA was treated with uracil-DNA glycosylase and then went through a first 18-cycle PCR with the universal primers M1SS and BC2_uni_R. In the authors' own workflow: Normalization of each sample was performed by random selection of 1 million high-quality reads, each carrying a distinct molecular identifier. Reads sharing molecular identifiers were discarded rather than binned into consensus sequences. MiTCR, set to a Q25 quality threshold and the strictest error-elimination algorithm, was used for CDR3 identification, clonotype clustering and error correction. Lower-bound total TCR beta diversity was estimated with a nonparametric unseen species model using Euler transformation. TCRdb reworked the public reads: Q25 trimming with fastp, MiXCR clone assembly, productive beta chains retained. Every CDR3 protein is listed once, alongside the most common genes and DNA of its rows. The V and J calls and clone size are TCRdb's, not the authors'. The sample includes around 1,000,000 distinct CDR3 sequences, with around 25% observed a single time. The ten largest clones take up around 0.7% of the sample.

This clonotype was picked up one time. The specificity of this receptor is unknown. No much larger clonotype is one base removed from it; base qualities were not supplied. Donors were a few dozen systemically healthy Caucasian individuals from Russia aged roughly 6 to 100 years. Each donor gave 9.5 to 10 milliliters of peripheral blood, drawn into EDTA-treated Vacutainer tubes. Ficoll-Paque density-gradient centrifugation was used to isolate PBMCs, with at least 7 million obtained per sample. Total RNA was extracted from PBMCs with Trizol reagent, with at least 6 micrograms obtained per sample. For every donor, flow cytometry on a PBMC aliquot measured the percentage of naive CD45RAhigh/CD27high T cells. CDR1 and CDR2 are drawn from the germline V gene: SGHAT, FQNNGV. V loses 1 base, J loses 4 bases, and the germline ends lie 13 bases apart. From the cysteine through the phenylalanine, the CDR3 covers 15 amino acids. The kept DNA is CDR3 alone, 45 bases in frame from the first base.

What the study reported, not specific to this receptor: Compared with the aged group, the long-lived group had more naive CD4+ T cells, fewer expanded clones and increased TCR diversity, suggesting age selection. As age increased, observed TCR beta diversity per million T cells dropped in a roughly linear way, and a significant reduction was already evident by age approximately 40. Since profiling was done on bulk unsorted PBMCs, naive and antigen-experienced compartments could not be conclusively compared. Donor CMV infection status was unknown, potentially confounding age-related changes in expanded clonotypes. Observed TCR beta diversity correlated strongly with the percentage of naive T cells measured by flow cytometry. Estimates of total diversity based on one million sequenced T cells were regarded as lower bounds and as underestimates.

These same data were also listed under a study on T cells of mothers and their children. That second publication adds: Nine systemically healthy Caucasian individuals served as donors, namely three mothers together with their six children. cDNA synthesis used all of the extracted RNA, with roughly 1.5 ug of RNA in each 15 ul reaction. Sample barcodes and 2-4 random nucleotides were added via the M1S primer in the second PCR. Each mother yielded over 9 million TCR beta CDR3 reads and each child 2.5 million to 3 million reads. TCR recombination output is similarly shaped by thymic selection in related and unrelated pairs, with a minor effect exerted by inherited differences. Normalized repertoire overlap was always found to be slightly, but never significantly, higher in related mother-child pairs than in unrelated mother-child pairs. No persistent microchimeric T cell clones were found, with a detection sensitivity of 75 to 100 clones per million clonotypes. To look for features that set related mother-child pairs apart from unrelated individuals, the researchers ran deep NGS to compare the TCR beta repertoires of mothers and children. The mean age was roughly 44 +/- 4 years for the mothers and approximately 11 +/- 4 years for the children. After adapter ligation with NEBNext reagents, the libraries were sequenced on Illumina HiSeq 2000 with 100+100 nt paired-end reads. To prevent cross-contamination, the mother and child libraries were prepared a month apart and were sequenced in separate runs. For each donor, between about 500,000 and 2,200,000 distinct TCR beta clonotypes were identified. Naive TCR beta clonotypes were estimated from low-frequency clonotypes matched to each donor's FACS-determined naive share, without sorting.

Sequenced sample: blood. The sequence was collected from a girl between 2 and 10 years old in good health. The rearrangement combines TRBV11-2 with TRBJ2-5, with the D gene uncertain. For the CDR3, the sequence is CASSLVFQWIETQYF. The nucleotides are TGTGCCAGCAGCTTAGTTTTTCAATGGATAGAGACCCAGTACTTC. Reference TRBV11-2 and TRBJ2-5 proteins supply the regions before and after the CDR3; the full variable domain is: EAGVAQSPRYKIIEKRQSVAFWCNPISGHATLYWYQQILGQGPKLLIQFQNNGVVDDSQLPKDRFSAERLKGVDSTLKIQPAKLEDSAVYLCASSLVFQWIETQYFGPGTRLLVL.